This T cell receptor (beta chain) was identified in a study of blood T cell repertoires in COVID-19. For the study at large: Some COVID-19 samples were acute and others convalescent; all came from the United States, Italy and Spain. From T cells, B-cell-depleted T cells, or PBMCs came the material, which was cDNA or gDNA.

The CDR3 extends over 12 amino acids. V was trimmed by 8 bases and J by 8 bases, leaving 14 bases between them. Germline assignment: CDR1 SNHLY and CDR2 FYNNEI. The repertoire was sequenced with immunoSEQ multiplex PCR; TCRdb's copy has only in-frame clones and lacks some. This table has about 280,000 clones, approximately 88% appearing once. Enrolled through a virtual design, the participants were between about 18 and 100 years of age and came from some 26 US areas. Membership in each cohort depended on participant-reported clinical history. The rearrangement joins TRBV2 to TRBJ2-3; the D gene is possibly TRBD2 (7 bases). The origin of this receptor is a woman between 40 and 50 years old who had recovered from COVID-19. The sample comprised PBMCs or T cells enriched from blood (not recorded which). CDR3 DNA sequence: TGTGCCAGCGTGGCGGGGGCGGGTACGCAGTATTTT. This sequence encodes CASVAGAGTQYF.